This TCR beta chain stems from a study of OX40 agonist ivuxolimab in advanced cancers. Study summary: Participants, 70% to 90% male, averaged about 59 years of age, ranging from about 20 to 80. The eligibility criteria allowed prior anti-PD-1, anti-PD-L1 or anti-CTLA-4 therapy, and under 50% had some. Findings and limits, study-wide: CD8+ T cells (on average) carried more expanded clones than CD4+ T cells.

TCRdb's table, derived via immunoSEQ multiplex PCR, lists solely in-frame clones and lacks some. The sample contains some 50,000 clones, around 86% of which appear only once. Autoimmune disease history or systemic immunosuppression meant exclusion. Comments on this clone: The antigen remains unidentified.

The sequencing here drew on CD4+ or CD8+ T cells sorted from blood, taken in a trial of the OX40 agonist ivuxolimab. The TCR was taken from an adult with an advanced solid tumor such as melanoma, head and neck, liver or kidney cancer.

CDR3 nucleotide sequence: TGTGCCAGCAGCTTAGGGCTAGCGGGAAACAATGAGCAGTTCTTC. Its protein product is CASSLGLAGNNEQFF. The chain combines TRBV11-3 with TRBJ2-1; 9 bases line up with TRBD2. After removal of 1 base from V and 5 bases from J, the junction contained 3 bases not matched to a gene. Germline-derived CDR1 and CDR2 are SGHNT and YENEEA. This CDR3 has 15 residues.